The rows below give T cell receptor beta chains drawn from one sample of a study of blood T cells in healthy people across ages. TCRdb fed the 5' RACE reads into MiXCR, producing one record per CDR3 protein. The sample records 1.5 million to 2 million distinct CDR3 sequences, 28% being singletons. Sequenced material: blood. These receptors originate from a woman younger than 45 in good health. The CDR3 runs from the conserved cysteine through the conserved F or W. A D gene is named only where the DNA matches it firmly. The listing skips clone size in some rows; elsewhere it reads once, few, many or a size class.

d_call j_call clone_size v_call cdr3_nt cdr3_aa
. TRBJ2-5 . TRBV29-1 TGCAGCGTTGATATGACATCCCCTGGTAATGAGCAGTACTTC CSVDMTSPGNEQYF
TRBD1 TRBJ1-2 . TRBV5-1 TGCGCCAGCAGCTGGGTGACAGGGGGAGATGGCTACACCTTC CASSWVTGGDGYTF
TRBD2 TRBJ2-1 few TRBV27 TGTGCCAGTAGTTTAAAGGGACTAGGTCGGTACAATGAGCAGTTCTTC CASSLKGLGRYNEQFF
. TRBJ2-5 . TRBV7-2 TGTGCCAGCAGCGTTAACAGGGTAGAACAAGAGACCCAGTACTTC CASSVNRVEQETQYF
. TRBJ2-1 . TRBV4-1 TGCGCCAGCAGCCAAGGGGAGTTAGGAAATGAGCAGTTCTTC CASSQGELGNEQFF
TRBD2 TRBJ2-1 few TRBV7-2 TGTGCCACCAGCCATAGCGGGAGGCCCTACAATGAGCAGTTCTTC CATSHSGRPYNEQFF
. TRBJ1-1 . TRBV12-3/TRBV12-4 TGTGCCAGCAATATCTTCCGGGGCAAAAACACTGAAGCTTTCTTT CASNIFRGKNTEAFF
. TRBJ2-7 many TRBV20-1 TGCAGTGCTAGAATTCAGTACGAGCAGTACTTC CSARIQYEQYF
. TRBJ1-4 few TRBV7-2 TGTGCCAGCAGGACTGGGGGGTCGGACGAAAAACTGTTTTTT CASRTGGSDEKLFF
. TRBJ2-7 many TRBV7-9 TGTGCCAGCAGCCCGGACATGGTTACCTACGAGCAGTACTTC CASSPDMVTYEQYF
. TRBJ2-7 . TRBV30 TGTGCCTGGAGTCCTTACGGTTCCTACGAGCAGTACTTC CAWSPYGSYEQYF
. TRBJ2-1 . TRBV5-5 TGTGCCAGCAGCCCTTTGGGCAGGCTTGAAGGTAGATACAATGAGCAGTTCTTC CASSPLGRLEGRYNEQFF
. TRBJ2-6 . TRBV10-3 TGTGCCGTCAGCAGCAGGTTGCTGAACACCTCTGGGGCCAACGTCCTGACTTTC CAVSSRLLNTSGANVLTF
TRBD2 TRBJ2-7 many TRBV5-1 TGCGCCAGCAAAGCGCGACTAGCGGGGGGCGAGCAGTACTTC CASKARLAGGEQYF
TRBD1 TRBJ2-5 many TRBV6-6 TGTGCCAGCAGTTCTAACAGGGGGCGAGTGGCAGAGACCCAGTACTTC CASSSNRGRVAETQYF
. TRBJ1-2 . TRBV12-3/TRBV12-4 TGTGCCAGCAGTTTAGTCAGTACCGTCTATGGCTACACCTTC CASSLVSTVYGYTF
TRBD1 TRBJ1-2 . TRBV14 TGTGCCAGCAGCCAACGAACCACAGGGGGATATGGCTACACCTTC CASSQRTTGGYGYTF
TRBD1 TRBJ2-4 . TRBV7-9 TGTGCCAGCAGCGCGCTCTACCGGGACAGGGTAGCAAACAATGAGCAGTACTTC CASSALYRDRVANNEQYF
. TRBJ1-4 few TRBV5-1 TGCGCCAGCAGCTCCAGGCCCGAGGAAAAACTGTTTTTT CASSSRPEEKLFF